Shown below are 19 T cell receptor beta chains from a single sample sequenced in a study of cytomegalovirus exposure and HLA in healthy donors. Researchers ran the PCR with 60 Vbeta and 13 Jbeta primers. The table came from immunoSEQ multiplex PCR; TCRdb's copy has only in-frame clones and leaves some out. Among about 130,000 clones, about 71% were seen once, and the ten largest hold under 2.5%. Sample: PBMCs. These receptors came from a woman in her fifties or sixties in good health and CMV-seropositive.

The rearrangement joins TRBV11-2 to TRBJ1-1; TRBD1 matches 8 bases. The J segment lost 7 bases and the V segment lost 5 bases, leaving 9 bases of the junction unmatched. CDR3 size: 14 residues. Germline CDR1 is SGHAT and CDR2 is FQNNGV. For the CDR3, the DNA is TGTGCCAGCAGCCGGGAGGACAGGGTTAGTGAAGCTTTCTTT. Translation gives CASSREDRVSEAFF.

The chain has TRBV5-4 and TRBJ1-2, with 9 positions matching TRBD1. The CDR3 has 15 amino acids. V lost 5 bases, J lost 4 bases, and 9 bases stayed unmatched. Germline CDR1 reads SGHNT; CDR2 reads YYREEE (reference sequence). CDR3 DNA sequence: TGTGCCAGCAGACAGGACAGGGGATCCCTCTATGGCTACACCTTC. It is translated as CASRQDRGSLYGYTF.

The rearrangement joins TRBV21-1 to TRBJ1-4; TRBD1 is the table's D call, not checked against the DNA. TRBV21-1 is assigned pseudogene status. This CDR3 region has 14 residues. The CDR3 coding sequence is TGTGCCAGCAACAGGGGGCTAGGTTGTGAAAAACTGTTTTTT. This codes for CASNRGLGCEKLFF.

The chain is built from TRBV19 and TRBJ1-2, with TRBD1 matching 8 bases. The ends lost 5 bases at V and 3 bases at J; junction bases unmatched: 8. The germline CDR1 and CDR2 sequences are LNHDA and SQIVND (reference sequence). This CDR3 region has 15 residues. CDR3 loop: CASSLQDRVDYGYTF. The CDR3 bases are TGTGCCAGTAGTCTACAGGACAGGGTGGACTATGGCTACACCTTC.

This clone came up a few times. This rearrangement joins TRBV4-1 to TRBJ2-7; 11 nucleotides match TRBD1. The CDR3 sequence is 15 residues long. J gave up 3 bases and V 1 base, and 2 bases lay outside the gene matches. Germline CDR1 MGHRA, CDR2 YSYEKL. CDR3 sequence reads: CASSQGTGGGYEQYF. CDR3 nucleotide sequence: TGCGCCAGCAGCCAAGGGACAGGGGGCGGCTACGAGCAGTACTTC.

The chain is built from TRBV29-1 and TRBJ2-3; 11 positions agree with TRBD2. The trim removed 4 bases at V and 2 bases at J, leaving 11 bases unmatched. CDR3 length: 17 amino acids. Germline V gene lookup returns CDR1 SQVTM and CDR2 ANQGSEA. In nucleotides, the CDR3 is TGCAGCGTTGCAATTGTTAGCGGGAGGGATTTCACAGATACGCAGTATTTT. It codes for CSVAIVSGRDFTDTQYF.

The chain recombines TRBV25-1 with TRBJ2-6; D is perhaps TRBD2 (7 bases). The CDR3 length is 18 residues. Germline-derived CDR1 and CDR2 are MGHDK and SYGVNS. The ends were cut back, 1 base at V and 1 base at J, with 14 bases in the middle. In nucleotides, the CDR3 is TGTGCCAGCAGTGAATGGAGGGGGGGCGGATCTGGGGCCAACGTCCTGACTTTC. Encoded protein: CASSEWRGGGSGANVLTF.

The rearrangement links TRBV7-8 to TRBJ2-7; D remains unclear. The CDR3 totals 14 residues. Germline V lookup: CDR1 SGHVS, CDR2 FQNEAQ. The V end was cut by 4 bases, the J end by 0 bases, with 10 bases between. The CDR3 nucleotides are TGTGCCAGCAGCTACGACTGGAGCTCCTACGAGCAGTACTTC. This codes for CASSYDWSSYEQYF.

In this sample, this clone turned up once. In DNA, the CDR3 is TGTGCCAGCAGCCATCTAGCGGGAGGGCGTGAGCAGTACTTC. Its protein product is CASSHLAGGREQYF. V gene TRBV7-9 combines with J gene TRBJ2-7; 12 positions agree with TRBD2. The CDR3 has 14 amino acids. Trimming took 5 bases from V and 7 from J; bases not matched to a gene: 6. Germline V gives CDR1 SEHNR, CDR2 FQNEAQ (reference sequence).

The chain recombines TRBV29-1 with TRBJ2-1; 12 bases line up with TRBD2. Germline CDR1 and CDR2: SQVTM and ANQGSEA. V shed 6 bases and J 9 bases; nucleotides not matched to a gene: 9. The CDR3 consists of 14 residues. CDR3 in DNA: TGCAGCGTAGGACGGACTAGCGGGACACTTGAGCAGTTCTTC. Translated: CSVGRTSGTLEQFF.

The chain combines TRBV5-1 with TRBJ2-1; 9 nucleotides agree with TRBD2. CDR1 SGHRS and CDR2 YFSETQ come from the germline V gene. Trimming removed 0 bases from V and 9 bases from J; junction bases left unmatched: 10. This CDR3 comprises 16 residues. The CDR3 is CASSLARSGSPLEQFF. CDR3 sequence (DNA): TGCGCCAGCAGCTTGGCCCGTAGCGGGAGCCCCCTTGAGCAGTTCTTC.

The J gene is TRBJ2-7, the V gene TRBV18, with 9 bases lining up with TRBD1. This CDR3 spans 17 amino acids. V dropped 6 bases and J dropped 6; count of bases not matched to a gene: 18. CDR1 and CDR2 from the germline V gene are KGHSH and LQKENI. The CDR3: CASSVVSTGTGSSEQYF. DNA for the CDR3: TGTGCCAGCTCGGTCGTCAGTACAGGGACAGGGAGTAGCGAGCAGTACTTC.

The rearrangement links TRBV6-1 to TRBJ1-5; TRBD1 matches 7 bases. The germline CDR1 and CDR2 sequences are MNHNS and SASEGT. CDR3 length: 15 amino acids. Trimming took 6 bases from V and 8 from J; bases not matched to a gene: 13. CDR3 nucleotide sequence: TGTGCCAGCAGCGGGGGACAGTCTAAGGTCAAGCCCCAGCATTTT. Its protein is CASSGGQSKVKPQHF.

The rearrangement joins TRBV18 to TRBJ2-5; 8 bases are shared with TRBD2. The V gene end was trimmed by 4 bases and the J gene end by 0 bases; junction bases not matched to a gene: 4. Germline CDR1 and CDR2: KGHSH and LQKENI. The CDR3 is 15 residues long. CDR3 DNA: TGTGCCAGCTCACTAGGGACTAGTCACCAAGAGACCCAGTACTTC. Translation gives CASSLGTSHQETQYF.

The chain employs TRBV5-1 and TRBJ2-6; 8 nucleotides align to TRBD1. Looked up from germline, CDR1 is SGHRS and CDR2 is YFSETQ. V shed 3 bases, J shed 4 bases, and the junction held 6 bases outside the gene matches. This CDR3 spans 16 amino acids. The chain's CDR3 is CASSSGTGSGANVLTF. CDR3 nucleotide sequence: TGCGCCAGCAGCTCCGGGACAGGTTCGGGGGCCAACGTCCTGACTTTC. The full variable domain, with the rest looked up from reference TRBV5-1 and TRBJ2-6, is KAGVTQTPRYLIKTRGQQVTLSCSPISGHRSVSWYQQTPGQGLQFLFEYFSETQRNKGNFPGRFSGRQFSNSRSEMNVSTLELGDSALYLCASSSGTGSGANVLTFGAGSRLTVL.

The J gene is TRBJ1-2, the V gene TRBV5-1; tentative D call: TRBD1 (5 bases). Trimming removed 1 base from V and 2 bases from J, with 6 bases in between. CDR1 and CDR2 from the germline V gene are SGHRS and YFSETQ. This CDR3 has 13 residues. The chain's CDR3 is CASSLSGNYGYTF. The CDR3 nucleotides read TGCGCCAGCAGCTTGTCAGGGAACTATGGCTACACCTTC.

CDR3 sequence reads: CASSTRTSGVTGELFF. The CDR3 DNA is TGTGCCAGCAGCACCCGGACTAGCGGAGTCACCGGGGAGCTGTTTTTT. This chain connects TRBV13 to TRBJ2-2; 10 bases line up with TRBD2. Trimming took 5 bases from V and 4 from J; bases not matched to a gene: 7. Looked up from germline, CDR1 is PRHDT and CDR2 is FYEKMQ (reference sequence). The CDR3 contains 16 residues.

This chain links TRBV7-9 with TRBJ1-4; 9 bases map to TRBD1. The CDR3 consists of 15 residues. Per the germline V gene, CDR1 is SEHNR and CDR2 is FQNEAQ (reference sequence). Unmatched junction bases numbered 4, after V lost 1 base and J lost 7 bases. Here the CDR3 reads CASSLGDRDAEKLFF. The CDR3 nucleotides read TGTGCCAGCAGCTTAGGGGACAGGGACGCTGAAAAACTGTTTTTT.

This clone was picked up a small number of times. The V gene is TRBV7-2, the J gene TRBJ2-5; D is ambiguous. This CDR3 is built from 13 residues. Trimming removed 1 base from V and 2 bases from J, with 5 bases in between. CDR1 SGHTA and CDR2 FQGNSA come from the germline V gene. This CDR3 reads CASSLELQETQYF. CDR3 in DNA: TGTGCCAGCAGCTTAGAACTACAAGAGACCCAGTACTTC.